The 6 T cell receptor beta chains below come from one sample, sequenced in a study of T cell repertoires in cytomegalovirus infection. TCRdb passed the reads through MiXCR, listing each CDR3 protein once. The sample records 450,000 to 600,000 distinct CDR3 sequences, approximately 11% being singletons. The sequencing sample was made of PBMCs. All receptors derive from a human donor in good health (CMV status not recorded). Some clones in this sample may be carry-over from other donors' samples.

This clonotype was detected only a few times. This sequence joins TRBV6-5 and TRBJ2-7, with a possible D match to TRBD2 (6 bases). Germline values: CDR1 MNHEY, CDR2 SVGAGI. The CDR3 totals 18 residues. Trimming stripped 0 bases from V and 0 bases from J, with 18 bases between. CDR3 in amino acids: CASSYSNAGGATSYEQYF. CDR3 in DNA: TGTGCCAGCAGTTACTCGAATGCAGGCGGGGCGACCTCCTACGAGCAGTACTTC.

This clonotype was seen repeatedly, ten times or more. The chain joins TRBV7-9 to TRBJ1-1; 8 bases are shared with TRBD1. The V gene's germline CDR1 is SEHNR and CDR2 FQNEAQ (reference sequence). CDR3 length: 10 residues. The J segment lost 8 bases and the V segment lost 8 bases, leaving 1 base of the junction unmatched. CDR3 protein: CASGQGEAFF. Written as DNA, the CDR3 is TGTGCCAGCGGACAGGGCGAAGCTTTCTTT.

This clonotype appeared many times. This chain connects TRBV5-4 to TRBJ2-1, with TRBD2 matching 8 bases. The CDR3 runs to 12 residues. V lost 4 bases and J lost 14; bases outside the gene matches: 8. From germline, CDR1 is SGHNT and CDR2 YYREEE (reference sequence). CDR3 in amino acids: CASSNGRVTEFF. The CDR3 bases are TGTGCCAGCAGCAACGGGAGGGTGACGGAGTTCTTC.

This clonotype has a count of ten or more. The gene calls are TRBV7-2 and TRBJ2-7; 10 bases are shared with TRBD1. The ends lost 5 bases at V and 5 bases at J; junction bases unmatched: 6. The CDR3 totals 14 residues. The germline gives CDR1 SGHTA, CDR2 FQGNSA. In DNA, the CDR3 is TGTGCCAGCAGCCCGGACAGGGGGGGAGACGAGCAGTACTTC. Translating it yields CASSPDRGGDEQYF.

This clonotype appeared many times. The gene calls are TRBV6-1 and TRBJ2-1, with D uncertain. The CDR3 is 14 amino acids. Deletions cut 5 bases from V and 0 bases from J, with 8 bases between. Germline CDR1 is MNHNS and CDR2 is SASEGT. The DNA for the CDR3 is TGTGCCAGCAGTATCATTAGCTCCTACAATGAGCAGTTCTTC. Residues: CASSIISSYNEQFF.

This clonotype was seen more than once but under ten times. The chain uses TRBV20-1 and TRBJ2-3, with 8 bases lining up with TRBD2. J was trimmed by 1 base and V by 4 bases; bases with no gene match: 16. The CDR3 length is 18 residues. CDR1 and CDR2 (germline): DFQATT, SNEGSKA (reference sequence). The DNA for the CDR3 is TGCAGTGCTAAGAAAAGAATTCCGGGACTAGGCGGCACAGATACGCAGTATTTT. Translating gives CSAKKRIPGLGGTDTQYF.